This T cell receptor beta chain originates from a study of blood T cell repertoires in COVID-19. The wider study: Samples of COVID-19 (acute and convalescent) were obtained from the United States, Italy and Spain.

Study processing details: Estimation of nucleated cell counts was performed using reference gene primer amplification. Assay: immunoSEQ multiplex PCR; the TCRdb copy retains only in-frame clones and omits some. V, J and clone size were drawn from that table, and D and trimming were deduced from the DNA. In the table there are over 350,000 clones, 80% to 90% of which are singletons. CDR1 and CDR2 (germline): ENHRY, SYGVKD. CDR3 length: 13 amino acids. The V and J ends lost 10 bases and 5 bases, in that order; junction bases with no gene match: 6. This clone has only a few counts. The rearrangement links TRBV10-3 to TRBJ2-2, with TRBD1 matching 8 bases. This TCR was sampled from a woman in her thirties with active or convalescent COVID-19. Sequenced input: peripheral blood. CDR3 coding DNA: TGTGCCACCCTCAGACAGGGGACCGGGGAGCTGTTTTTT. It specifies CATLRQGTGELFF.